Listed below are T cell receptor beta chains from one sample, sequenced in a study of immune heterogeneity within non-small cell lung tumors. From the multiplex PCR reads, TCRdb called clonotypes with MiXCR, one entry per CDR3 protein. The sample has around 2,700 distinct CDR3 sequences, approximately 25% seen once. The sample comprised lung tumor tissue. The receptors stem from a female donor with non-small cell lung cancer. Each CDR3 is given with its conserved first and last residue. D genes are given only for firm matches. Clone size appears in some rows only: once, few, many, or a class for an expanded clone.

TRBD2	NA	TRBV7-9	TRBJ2-1	TGTGCCAGCAGCTTAGTGGGACTAGCGGGAGGACGTGACTACAATGAGCAGTTCTTC	CASSLVGLAGGRDYNEQFF
NA	few	TRBV7-8	TRBJ2-3	TGTGCCAGCAGGTCCGACATCACAGATACGCAGTATTTT	CASRSDITDTQYF
TRBD2	NA	TRBV10-1	TRBJ2-1	TGCGCCAGCAGTGTGGCCGGGACTAGCTCCTACAATGAGCAGTTCTTC	CASSVAGTSSYNEQFF
NA	medium-sized	TRBV11-2	TRBJ2-7	TGTGCCAGCAGCTTAGCCAGTCTGTACGAGCAGTACTTC	CASSLASLYEQYF
TRBD2	NA	TRBV19	TRBJ2-1	TGTGCCAGTAGAGGCCGGTCAGGACGCGGGAGTTCTTACAATGAGCAGTTCTTC	CASRGRSGRGSSYNEQFF
NA	few	TRBV20-1	TRBJ2-1	TGCAGTGTTCGGACTATTTCCTACAATGAGCAGTTCTTC	CSVRTISYNEQFF
TRBD1	medium-sized	TRBV30	TRBJ2-7	TGTGCCTGGAGTGTGGGACAGGGTTCCGAGCAGTACTTC	CAWSVGQGSEQYF
NA	few	TRBV11-2	TRBJ2-5	TGTGCCAGCAGCTTAGAGCAGGGAGCGTATAGGGAGACCCAGTACTTC	CASSLEQGAYRETQYF
TRBD2	NA	TRBV20-1	TRBJ2-5	TGCAGTGCTAGAGTTCCTAGCGGGAGGTCAGAGACCCAGTACTTC	CSARVPSGRSETQYF
NA	NA	TRBV13	TRBJ2-1	TGTGCCAGCAGCCTAGGAGGGGGGGAGCAGTTCTTC	CASSLGGGEQFF
NA	large	TRBV6-1	TRBJ2-2	TGTGCCAGCAGAGCAGGAACCGGGGAGCTGTTTTTT	CASRAGTGELFF
NA	medium-sized	TRBV6-6	TRBJ1-1	TGTGCCAGCAGTTACTCAATGGGACACGAGAACACTGAAGCTTTCTTT	CASSYSMGHENTEAFF
TRBD1	NA	TRBV6-1	TRBJ1-1	TGTGCCAGCGTCCCGGGACAGGGGGCGCGGGGCACTGAAGCTTTCTTT	CASVPGQGARGTEAFF
NA	medium-sized	TRBV30	TRBJ2-3	TGTGCCTGGAGTGTTGGGGCTGGAGATACGCAGTATTTT	CAWSVGAGDTQYF
NA	NA	TRBV6-2/TRBV6-3	TRBJ2-6	TGTGCCAGCAGACCGGCTGGGGCCAACGTCCTGACTTTC	CASRPAGANVLTF
NA	few	TRBV14	TRBJ2-1	TGTGCCAGCAGCCGCCACAATGAGCAGTTCTTC	CASSRHNEQFF
NA	NA	TRBV10-2	TRBJ1-5	TGCGCCAGCAGTGAGTCGGGCAACAATCAGCCCCAGCATTTT	CASSESGNNQPQHF
TRBD2	few	TRBV20-1	TRBJ2-7	TGCAGTGCTCCGACTAGCGGTAGCTCCTACGAGCAGTACTTC	CSAPTSGSSYEQYF
TRBD2	medium-sized	TRBV27	TRBJ2-7	TGTGCCAGCAGTTTCATAGCGGGAGGGACCTACGAGCAGTACTTC	CASSFIAGGTYEQYF
TRBD1	medium-sized	TRBV6-1	TRBJ1-2	TGTGCCAGCAGCGCGGACAGGACTCTCTATGGCTACACCTTC	CASSADRTLYGYTF
NA	medium-sized	TRBV7-8	TRBJ1-2	TGTGCCAGCAGCTTACAAGGTTATGGCTACACCTTC	CASSLQGYGYTF
TRBD2	NA	TRBV2	TRBJ2-3	TGTGCCAGCAGTGTGACTAGCGGGAGCACAGATACGCAGTATTTT	CASSVTSGSTDTQYF